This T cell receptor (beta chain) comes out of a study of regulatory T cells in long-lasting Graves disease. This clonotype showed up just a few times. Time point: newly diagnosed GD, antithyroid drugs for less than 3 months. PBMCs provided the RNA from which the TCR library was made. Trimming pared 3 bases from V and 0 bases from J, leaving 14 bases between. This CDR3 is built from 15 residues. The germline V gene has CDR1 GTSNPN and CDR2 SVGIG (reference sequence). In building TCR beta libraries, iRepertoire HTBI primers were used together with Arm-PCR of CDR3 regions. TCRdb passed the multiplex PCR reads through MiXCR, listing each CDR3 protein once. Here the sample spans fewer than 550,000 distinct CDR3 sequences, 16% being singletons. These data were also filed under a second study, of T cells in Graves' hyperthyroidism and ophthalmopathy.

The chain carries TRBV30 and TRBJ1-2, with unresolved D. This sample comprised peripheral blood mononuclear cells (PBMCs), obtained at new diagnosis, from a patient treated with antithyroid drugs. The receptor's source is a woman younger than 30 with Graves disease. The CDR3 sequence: CAWRPGRIANYGYTF. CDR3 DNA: TGTGCCTGGAGACCTGGACGGATAGCTAACTATGGCTACACCTTC. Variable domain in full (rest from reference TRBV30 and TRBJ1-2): SQTIHQWPATLVQPVGSPLSLECTVEGTSNPNLYWYRQAAGRGLQLLFYSVGIGQISSEVPQNLSASRPQDRQFILSSKKLLLSDSGFYLCAWRPGRIANYGYTFGSGTRLTVV.